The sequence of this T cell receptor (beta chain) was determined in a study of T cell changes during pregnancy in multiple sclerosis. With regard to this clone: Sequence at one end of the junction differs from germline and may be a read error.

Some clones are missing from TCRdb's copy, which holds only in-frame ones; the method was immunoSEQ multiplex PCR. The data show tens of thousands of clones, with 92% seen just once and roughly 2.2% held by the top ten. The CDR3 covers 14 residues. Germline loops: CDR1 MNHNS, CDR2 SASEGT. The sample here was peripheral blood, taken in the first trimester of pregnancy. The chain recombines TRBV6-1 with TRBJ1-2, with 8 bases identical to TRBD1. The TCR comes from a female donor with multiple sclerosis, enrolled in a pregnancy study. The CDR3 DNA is TGTGCCAGCAGCGAAGACAGGGGAGAATATGGCTACACCTTC. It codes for CASSEDRGEYGYTF.